One sample yielded the 14 T cell receptor beta chains listed below, sequenced in a study of T cell changes during pregnancy in multiple sclerosis. Sequenced by immunoSEQ multiplex PCR; TCRdb stores in-frame clones only, minus some. The table lists around 40,000 clones, about 91% of them singletons. The sample was CD4+ T cells from peripheral blood mononuclear cells, taken in the first trimester of pregnancy. The receptors were sampled from a female donor with multiple sclerosis, enrolled in a pregnancy study.

The rearrangement joins TRBV4-2 to TRBJ2-6, with a tentative D call TRBD1 (6 bases). With 2 bases removed from V and 0 bases from J, the gap between germline ends came to 11 bases. The V gene's germline CDR1 is LGHNA and CDR2 YNFKEQ. The CDR3 contains 17 residues. CDR3 DNA sequence: TGTGCCAGCAGCCAATTGAAGGGACACTCTGGGGCCAACGTCCTGACTTTC. Protein sequence: CASSQLKGHSGANVLTF.

The gene calls are TRBV23-1 and TRBJ1-5; D gene uncertain. TRBV23-1 is treated as an ORF (open reading frame) with a function not yet certain. CDR3 length: 15 residues. Trimming removed 0 bases from V and 1 base from J, with 7 bases in between. CDR3 protein: CASSQSTVSNQPQHF. The CDR3 nucleotides are TGCGCCAGCAGTCAATCGACTGTGAGCAATCAGCCCCAGCATTTT.

V and J are TRBV5-1 and TRBJ2-6; D might be TRBD1 (6 bases). The CDR3 is 19 residues long. Trimming shortened V by 1 base and J by 0 bases, and 17 bases separated the two germline ends. In germline, CDR1 is SGHRS, CDR2 YFSETQ. As DNA, the CDR3 is TGCGCCAGCAGCTTGATGGGGGACACCTACTCCTCTGGGGCCAACGTCCTGACTTTC. This sequence encodes CASSLMGDTYSSGANVLTF.

J is TRBJ2-1 and V is TRBV7-2; 9 positions match TRBD2. V shed 1 base and J 6 bases; nucleotides not matched to a gene: 4. CDR1 and CDR2 from the germline V gene are SGHTA and FQGNSA. This CDR3 spans 15 amino acids. The CDR3 region is CASSLGVAGANEQFF. DNA of the CDR3: TGTGCCAGCAGCTTAGGGGTAGCGGGAGCCAATGAGCAGTTCTTC.

The genes are TRBV11-2 and TRBJ2-7; D might be TRBD1 (7 bases). Germline V gene sequence: CDR1 SGHAT, CDR2 FQNNGV. Trimming stripped 2 bases from V and 3 bases from J, with 23 bases between. The CDR3 has 18 amino acids. DNA for the CDR3: TGTGCCAGCAGCTTATTAGTCGGAGGGGGCGCAGGCCACTACGAGCAGTACTTC. It specifies CASSLLVGGGAGHYEQYF.

The chain uses TRBV19 and TRBJ2-1; 9 bases match TRBD2. Germline assignment: CDR1 LNHDA and CDR2 SQIVND (reference sequence). V lost 9 bases to trimming and J lost 4 bases; unmatched junction nucleotides: 7. This CDR3 is 14 amino acids long. The CDR3 DNA reads as TGTGCCAGCAGGGTAGCGGGAGCTTACAATGAGCAGTTCTTC. Amino acid sequence: CASRVAGAYNEQFF. The full variable domain, its missing parts supplied by reference TRBV19 and TRBJ2-1, is DGGITQSPKYLFRKEGQNVTLSCEQNLNHDAMYWYRQDPGQGLRLIYYSQIVNDFQKGDIAEGYSVSREKKESFPLTVTSAQKNPTAFYLCASRVAGAYNEQFFGPGTRLTVL.

CDR3 in amino acids: CASSFPGQGIAGYTF. CDR3 in DNA: TGTGCCAGCAGCTTTCCGGGACAGGGGATTGCTGGCTACACCTTC. The chain links TRBV7-9 to TRBJ1-2; 10 bases are shared with TRBD1. Germline CDR1 and CDR2: SEHNR and FQNEAQ (reference sequence). The CDR3 consists of 15 residues. V lost 3 bases, J lost 7 bases, and 8 bases stayed unmatched.

This clone was seen a few times. The chain recombines TRBV7-2 with TRBJ2-7; no clear D gene. Trimming pared 4 bases from V and 0 bases from J, leaving 4 bases between. Germline loops: CDR1 SGHTA, CDR2 FQGNSA. The CDR3 is made up of 12 amino acids. CDR3 sequence (DNA): TGTGCCAGCAGCTCGAGCTCCTACGAGCAGTACTTC. It codes for CASSSSSYEQYF.

This clone came up once. This chain links TRBV18 with TRBJ1-5, with a tentative D call TRBD1 (6 bases). The CDR3 sequence is 15 residues long. V lost 5 bases and J lost 0, with 11 bases in between. Germline V CDR1 and CDR2: KGHSH, LQKENI. CDR3 nucleotides: TGTGCCAGCTCAGGGGACAACCTTAGCAATCAGCCCCAGCATTTT. It codes for CASSGDNLSNQPQHF.

This clone was recorded once. The V call is TRBV11-2, the J call TRBJ2-1; 14 bases align to TRBD2. The CDR3 is 17 residues long. Per the germline V gene, CDR1 is SGHAT and CDR2 is FQNNGV. V was pared by 5 bases and J by 7 bases, with 10 bases of the junction left unmatched. The CDR3 coding sequence is TGTGCCAGCAGCCTCCTCACGGGACTAGCGGGAGAGAATGAGCAGTTCTTC. This codes for CASSLLTGLAGENEQFF.

The rearrangement uses TRBV5-1 and TRBJ2-5; 14 nucleotides line up with TRBD2. This CDR3 spans 16 amino acids. CDR1 and CDR2 from the germline V gene are SGHRS and YFSETQ. V trimming: 3 bases; J trimming: 5 bases; junction bases outside the gene matches: 6. The chain's CDR3 is CASSSGTSGSDETQYF. The CDR3 nucleotides are TGCGCCAGCAGCTCCGGGACTAGCGGGAGTGATGAGACCCAGTACTTC.

The chain carries TRBV7-9 and TRBJ2-2, with TRBD2 matching over 7 bases. Germline lookup yields CDR1 SEHNR and CDR2 FQNEAQ (reference sequence). Trimming took 6 bases from V and 6 from J; bases not matched to a gene: 13. The CDR3 contains 16 residues. The CDR3 reads CASRSGLRFGSGELFF. The CDR3 nucleotides are TGTGCCAGCAGGTCGGGACTAAGGTTTGGTTCCGGGGAGCTGTTTTTT.

This clone was counted only a few times. This sequence joins TRBV6-5 and TRBJ2-7; no clear D gene. Trimming left V 6 bases short and J 4 bases short, with 7 bases between. Germline CDR1 and CDR2: MNHEY and SVGAGI. The CDR3 extends over 11 amino acids. The CDR3 reads CASRKLYEQYF. The CDR3 nucleotides read TGTGCCAGCAGAAAATTATACGAGCAGTACTTC.

This clone appeared once. This rearrangement joins TRBV9 to TRBJ2-5, with 11 positions matching TRBD2. From germline, CDR1 is SGDLS and CDR2 YYNGEE. This CDR3 comprises 14 residues. V was pared by 3 bases and J by 3 bases, with 1 base of the junction left unmatched. The CDR3: CASSEGLAEETQYF. The CDR3 region has the DNA TGTGCCAGCAGCGAGGGACTAGCGGAAGAGACCCAGTACTTC.